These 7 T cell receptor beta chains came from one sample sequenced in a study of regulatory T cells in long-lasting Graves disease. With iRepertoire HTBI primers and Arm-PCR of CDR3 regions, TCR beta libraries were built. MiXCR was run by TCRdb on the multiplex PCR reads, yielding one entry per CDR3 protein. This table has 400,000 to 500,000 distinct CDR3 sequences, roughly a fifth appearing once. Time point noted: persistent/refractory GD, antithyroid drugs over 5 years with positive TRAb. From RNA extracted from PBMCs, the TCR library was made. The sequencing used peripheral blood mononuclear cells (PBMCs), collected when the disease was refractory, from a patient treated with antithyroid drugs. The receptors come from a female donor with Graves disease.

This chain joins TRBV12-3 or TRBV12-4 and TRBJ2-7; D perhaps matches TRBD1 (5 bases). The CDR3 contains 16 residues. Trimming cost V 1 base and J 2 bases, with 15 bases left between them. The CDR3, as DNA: TGTGCCAGCAGTTTAGACGGCTGGGGCACCGCCTACGAGCAGTACTTC. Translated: CASSLDGWGTAYEQYF.

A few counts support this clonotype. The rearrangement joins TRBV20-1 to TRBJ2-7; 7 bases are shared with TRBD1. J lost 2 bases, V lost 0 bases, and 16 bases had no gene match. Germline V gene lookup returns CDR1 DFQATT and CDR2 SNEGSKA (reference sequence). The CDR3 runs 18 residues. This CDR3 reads CSARERFEGRGFPYEQYF. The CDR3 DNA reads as TGCAGTGCTAGAGAACGGTTTGAGGGCAGGGGGTTTCCCTACGAGCAGTACTTC.

DNA of the CDR3: TGTGCCAGCAGTTTGCCAAGGGGTGCCTATGGCTACACCTTC. Its translation: CASSLPRGAYGYTF. This chain links TRBV28 with TRBJ1-2, with D perhaps matching TRBD1 (5 bases). The V and J ends lost 3 bases and 4 bases respectively, with 12 bases between them. Germline V gene lookup returns CDR1 MDHEN and CDR2 SYDVKM. The CDR3 sequence is 14 residues long.

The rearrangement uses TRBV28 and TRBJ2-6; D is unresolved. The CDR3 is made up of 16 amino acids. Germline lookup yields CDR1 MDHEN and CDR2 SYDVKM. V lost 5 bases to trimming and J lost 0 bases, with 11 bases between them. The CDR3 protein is CASSPQSTSGANVLTF. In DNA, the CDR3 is TGTGCCAGCAGTCCGCAAAGTACCTCTGGGGCCAACGTCCTGACTTTC.

CDR3 in DNA: TGTGCCAGCAGCTCACCCGCCCGGGGACTAGCGGGAGCGTACGAGCAGTACTTC. Its protein product is CASSSPARGLAGAYEQYF. V usage is TRBV28 and J usage is TRBJ2-7; TRBD2 matches at 14 bases. Germline assignment: CDR1 MDHEN and CDR2 SYDVKM. J was trimmed by 4 bases and V by 6 bases; bases with no gene match: 14. The CDR3 spans 18 residues.

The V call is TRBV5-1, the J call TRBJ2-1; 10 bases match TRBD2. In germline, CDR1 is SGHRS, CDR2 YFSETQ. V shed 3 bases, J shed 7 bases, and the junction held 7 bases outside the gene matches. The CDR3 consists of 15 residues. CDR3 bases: TGCGCCAGCAGCTCAGGAGCGGGAGGGGGAAATGAGCAGTTCTTC. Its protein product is CASSSGAGGGNEQFF.

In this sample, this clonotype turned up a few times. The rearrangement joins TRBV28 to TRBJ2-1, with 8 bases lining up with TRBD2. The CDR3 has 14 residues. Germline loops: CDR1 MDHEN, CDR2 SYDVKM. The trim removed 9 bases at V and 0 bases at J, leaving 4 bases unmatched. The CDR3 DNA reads TGTGCCAGTTTGAGCGGGAGCTCCTACAATGAGCAGTTCTTC. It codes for CASLSGSSYNEQFF. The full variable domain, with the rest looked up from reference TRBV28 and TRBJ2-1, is DVKVTQSSRYLVKRTGEKVFLECVQDMDHENMFWYRQDPGLGLRLIYFSYDVKMKEKGDIPEGYSVSREKKERFSLILESASTNQTSMYLCASLSGSSYNEQFFGPGTRLTVL.